This entry concerns a single T cell receptor (beta chain). Trimming removed 2 bases from V and 4 bases from J, with 14 bases in between. CDR3 length: 16 residues. Germline lookup yields CDR1 KGHSH and CDR2 LQKENI. The data originate from a study of blood T cell repertoires in COVID-19. Measured with immunoSEQ multiplex PCR; TCRdb has only the in-frame clones, and not every one. The sample lists some 190,000 clones; roughly 88% were seen once. The sample taken for sequencing was peripheral blood. The receptor was isolated from a man at least 80 years old with COVID-19, enrolled during active disease. The chain joins TRBV18 to TRBJ1-4; D gene ambiguous. The CDR3 bases are TGTGCCAGCTCACCAAGAAATGCGGGGTTTAATGAAAAACTGTTTTTT. Translated, it gives CASSPRNAGFNEKLFF.